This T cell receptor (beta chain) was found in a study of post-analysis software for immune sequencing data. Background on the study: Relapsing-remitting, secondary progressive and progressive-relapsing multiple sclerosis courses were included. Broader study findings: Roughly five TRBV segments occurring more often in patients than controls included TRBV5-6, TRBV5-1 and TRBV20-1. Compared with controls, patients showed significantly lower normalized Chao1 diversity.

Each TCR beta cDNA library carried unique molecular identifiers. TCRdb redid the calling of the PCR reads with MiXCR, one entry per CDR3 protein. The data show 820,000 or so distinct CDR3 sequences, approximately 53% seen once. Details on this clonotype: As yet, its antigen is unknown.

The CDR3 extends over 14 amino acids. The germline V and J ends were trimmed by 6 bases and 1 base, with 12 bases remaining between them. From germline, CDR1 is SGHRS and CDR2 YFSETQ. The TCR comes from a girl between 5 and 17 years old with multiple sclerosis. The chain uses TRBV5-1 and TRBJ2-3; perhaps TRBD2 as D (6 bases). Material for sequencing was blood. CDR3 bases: TGCGCCAGCAATGGAGGGCCTGGCACAGATACGCAGTATTTT. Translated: CASNGGPGTDTQYF.